These 17 T cell receptor beta chains were sequenced from one sample in a study of T cell repertoires in cytomegalovirus infection. A single record per CDR3 protein comes from TCRdb applying MiXCR to the reads. The sample lists some 920,000 distinct CDR3 sequences, approximately 31% occurring once. For these receptors, no antigen is known. The material was cultured CD8+ T cells from PBMCs, obtained from culture after CMV antigen stimulation. These receptors came from a human donor in good health (CMV status not recorded). Some clones in this sample may be carry-over from other donors' samples.

In this sample, this clonotype turned up many times. J is TRBJ1-6 and V is TRBV27; the match to TRBD1 covers 11 bases. The V and J ends lost 4 bases and 7 bases, in that order; junction bases with no gene match: 9. The CDR3 length is 17 residues. Germline V gene data show CDR1 as MNHEY and CDR2 as SMNVEV (reference sequence). The CDR3 DNA reads as TGTGCCAGCAGTTCCGGACAGGGGGCATACGGCAATTCACCCCTCCACTTT. Translating it yields CASSSGQGAYGNSPLHF.

The sample holds many counts of this clonotype. The chain couples TRBV7-2 to TRBJ1-5, with D perhaps matching TRBD1 (5 bases). Germline V CDR1 and CDR2: SGHTA, FQGNSA. The CDR3 length is 15 residues. Trimming took 5 bases from V and 4 from J, leaving 15 bases between them. CDR3 bases: TGTGCCAGCAGCACTGGGGCAGGGATAAATCAGCCCCAGCATTTT. As protein: CASSTGAGINQPQHF.

The CDR3 sequence: CASSEWFLAGGQETQYF. The CDR3 DNA follows: TGTGCCAGCAGTGAATGGTTCTTAGCGGGGGGCCAAGAGACCCAGTACTTC. The chain has TRBV6-1 and TRBJ2-5; 10 bases match TRBD2. Losses at the gene ends were 2 bases for V and 1 base for J; bases not matched to a gene: 7. This CDR3 is 17 amino acids long. CDR1 is MNHNS, CDR2 SASEGT, per germline.

There are a few counts of this clonotype. The chain joins TRBV27 to TRBJ1-2, with TRBD1 matching over 9 bases. CDR3 length: 15 residues. The ends lost 1 base at V and 3 bases at J; junction bases unmatched: 3. Germline values: CDR1 MNHEY, CDR2 SMNVEV (reference sequence). DNA of the CDR3: TGTGCCAGCAGTTTATTACAGGGGGCGGACTATGGCTACACCTTC. Translating it yields CASSLLQGADYGYTF.

This clonotype occurred a few times. The chain couples TRBV5-4 to TRBJ2-2, with D maybe TRBD2 (6 bases). The CDR3 contains 14 residues. Germline V lookup: CDR1 SGHNT, CDR2 YYREEE (reference sequence). V was trimmed by 1 base and J by 5 bases, leaving 9 bases between them. This chain's CDR3 is CASSLSGETGELFF. The CDR3 DNA reads as TGTGCCAGCAGCTTGTCGGGGGAAACCGGGGAGCTGTTTTTT. Full variable domain (rest looked up from reference TRBV5-4 and TRBJ2-2): ETGVTQSPTHLIKTRGQQVTLRCSSQSGHNTVSWYQQALGQGPQFIFQYYREEENGRGNFPPRFSGLQFPNYSSELNVNALELDDSALYLCASSLSGETGELFFGEGSRLTVL.

The chain couples TRBV12-3 or TRBV12-4 to TRBJ1-3, with TRBD1 identical over 7 bases. Trimming removed 2 bases from V and 4 bases from J; junction bases left unmatched: 8. The CDR3 consists of 16 residues. CDR3 sequence: CASSLRGTVPGNTIYF. DNA of the CDR3: TGTGCCAGCAGTTTAAGGGGGACAGTACCCGGAAACACCATATATTTT.

J is TRBJ1-5 and V is TRBV9; D is uncertain. Germline-derived CDR1 and CDR2 are SGDLS and YYNGEE. This CDR3 has 13 amino acids. V was shortened by 0 bases and J by 7 bases, with 8 bases between the two germline ends. CDR3: CASSVDPNQPQHF. The CDR3 nucleotides read TGTGCCAGCAGCGTAGACCCTAACCAGCCCCAGCATTTT.

The rearrangement links TRBV27 to TRBJ2-7; D unresolved. This CDR3 contains 13 residues. Trimming stripped 6 bases from V and 5 bases from J, with 14 bases between. From germline, CDR1 is MNHEY and CDR2 SMNVEV (reference sequence). This CDR3 is CASSTGPGDEQYF. The CDR3, as DNA: TGTGCCAGCAGCACCGGACCCGGCGACGAGCAGTACTTC.

In this sample, this clonotype turned up many times. This chain uses TRBV7-8 with TRBJ2-1; tentatively, D is TRBD1 (6 bases). Per germline, CDR1 SGHVS and CDR2 FQNEAQ. Trimming pared 3 bases from V and 7 bases from J, leaving 16 bases between. The CDR3 is 15 amino acids. Here the CDR3 DNA reads TGTGCCAGCAGCTTCCCGGGACACCTCGGAAATGAGCAGTTCTTC. Its translation: CASSFPGHLGNEQFF.

This chain links TRBV24-1 with TRBJ1-5; D call uncertain. The CDR3 is 14 amino acids. The V and J ends lost 4 bases and 5 bases respectively, with 11 bases between them. Germline-derived CDR1 and CDR2 are KGHDR and SFDVKD. Written as DNA, the CDR3 is TGTGCCACCAGTGACGGCAGGTGGGATCAGCCCCAGCATTTT. Its protein product is CATSDGRWDQPQHF.

The gene calls are TRBV20-1 and TRBJ1-1, with 12 bases that match TRBD1. The germline gives CDR1 DFQATT, CDR2 SNEGSKA (reference sequence). The CDR3 runs to 16 residues. V lost 3 bases and J lost 5; bases outside the gene matches: 10. The CDR3 loop reads CSASSRDRGLGTEAFF. CDR3 nucleotide sequence: TGCAGTGCTAGTTCCCGGGACAGGGGGCTGGGGACTGAAGCTTTCTTT.

This clonotype was observed a few times. The CDR3: CSATKRRGSVAKNIQYF. In DNA, the CDR3 is TGCAGTGCTACTAAACGAAGGGGCAGTGTAGCCAAAAACATTCAGTACTTC. This chain connects TRBV20-1 to TRBJ2-4; D is perhaps TRBD1 (5 bases). The V gene's germline CDR1 is DFQATT and CDR2 SNEGSKA (reference sequence). CDR3 length: 17 amino acids. Trimming shortened V by 4 bases and J by 0 bases, and 19 bases separated the two germline ends.

Only a few counts were recorded for this clonotype. The V and J genes are TRBV27 and TRBJ2-2; D call uncertain. The V end lost 3 bases, the J end lost 7 bases, and 9 bases lay between the germline ends. The germline V gene has CDR1 MNHEY and CDR2 SMNVEV (reference sequence). The CDR3 covers 13 residues. In DNA form, the CDR3 reads TGTGCCAGCAGTTTTCGAGTTAACGGGGAGCTGTTTTTT. Its translation is CASSFRVNGELFF.

This rearrangement joins TRBV4-1 to TRBJ1-6; 10 nucleotides line up with TRBD1. The V segment lost 3 bases and the J segment 7 bases; nucleotides outside the gene matches: 3. The V gene's germline CDR1 is MGHRA and CDR2 YSYEKL. CDR3 length: 15 residues. DNA of the CDR3: TGCGCCAGCAGCCAGGGACAGGGGCCAAATTCACCCCTCCACTTT. This gives the protein CASSQGQGPNSPLHF.

This clonotype was seen a handful of times. The V call is TRBV7-2, the J call TRBJ2-7, with a weak D call TRBD2 (6 bases). V lost 1 base to trimming and J lost 0 bases, with 10 bases between them. Germline values: CDR1 SGHTA, CDR2 FQGNSA. CDR3 size: 15 residues. The CDR3 spells CASSLVGEVSYEQYF. The CDR3 bases are TGTGCCAGCAGCTTAGTAGGGGAGGTCTCCTACGAGCAGTACTTC.

There are many counts of this clonotype. This rearrangement joins TRBV7-6 to TRBJ2-3; 12 bases are a match to TRBD1. The CDR3 loop spans 17 amino acids. Germline assignment: CDR1 SGHVS and CDR2 FNYEAQ. Trimming at V came to 3 bases and at J to 7 bases, leaving 11 bases not matched to a gene. CDR3 coding DNA: TGTGCCAGCAGCTTGGGACAGGGGGCAAATATGGCAAATACGCAGTATTTT. Residues: CASSLGQGANMANTQYF.

The chain uses TRBV24-1 and TRBJ1-2; D is unresolved. With 4 bases removed from V and 8 bases from J, the gap between germline ends came to 16 bases. The CDR3 is 14 residues long. In germline, CDR1 is KGHDR, CDR2 SFDVKD. Here the CDR3 reads CATSDLNSKSGYTF. In nucleotides, the CDR3 is TGTGCCACCAGTGACCTTAACTCCAAGTCGGGCTACACCTTC.